These T cell receptor beta chains were read from a single sample in a study of long-term antiretroviral therapy in people with HIV. The table came from immunoSEQ multiplex PCR; TCRdb's copy has only in-frame clones and leaves some out. The sample contains about 2,500 clones, about four fifths of which appear only once. The source was unsorted PBMCs, collected 0.4 years before starting antiretroviral therapy. These receptors were taken from a woman between 40 and 55 years old with HIV. Each CDR3 is given with its conserved first and last residue. A D gene is named only where the DNA matches it firmly. Only some rows state a clone size, as once, few, many or a class for expanded clones.

clone_size: .
j_call: TRBJ2-5
d_call: TRBD2
v_call: TRBV28
cdr3_aa: CASSRTSGSTETQYF
cdr3_nt: TGTGCCAGCAGTCGGACTAGCGGGAGTACGGAGACCCAGTACTTC

clone_size: .
j_call: TRBJ1-1
d_call: .
v_call: TRBV15
cdr3_aa: CATSPIKGIEGRNTEAFF
cdr3_nt: TGTGCCACCAGCCCGATAAAGGGAATAGAGGGGCGGAACACTGAAGCTTTCTTT

clone_size: .
j_call: TRBJ2-1
d_call: .
v_call: TRBV6-1
cdr3_aa: CASLGATYNEQFF
cdr3_nt: TGTGCCAGCCTTGGGGCCACCTACAATGAGCAGTTCTTC

clone_size: .
j_call: TRBJ2-5
d_call: TRBD2
v_call: TRBV5-1
cdr3_aa: CASSLGLAGETQYF
cdr3_nt: TGCGCCAGCAGCTTGGGACTAGCGGGAGAGACCCAGTACTTC

clone_size: .
j_call: TRBJ2-7
d_call: TRBD2
v_call: TRBV13
cdr3_aa: CASSRKTSGVSYEQYF
cdr3_nt: TGTGCCAGCAGCCGCAAGACTAGCGGGGTTAGTTACGAGCAGTACTTC

clone_size: .
j_call: TRBJ1-5
d_call: .
v_call: TRBV6-1
cdr3_aa: CASSEGARQPQHF
cdr3_nt: TGTGCCAGCAGTGAAGGTGCTCGCCAGCCCCAGCATTTT

clone_size: .
j_call: TRBJ2-1
d_call: .
v_call: TRBV14
cdr3_aa: CASSQARVEQFF
cdr3_nt: TGTGCCAGCAGCCAGGCCCGGGTTGAGCAGTTCTTC

clone_size: hyperexpanded
j_call: TRBJ2-7
d_call: TRBD2
v_call: TRBV6-5
cdr3_aa: CASSYSLAEYEQYF
cdr3_nt: TGTGCCAGCAGTTACTCGCTAGCGGAGTACGAGCAGTACTTC

clone_size: .
j_call: TRBJ2-6
d_call: TRBD1
v_call: TRBV28
cdr3_aa: CASSSGTGVSGANVLTF
cdr3_nt: TGTGCCAGCAGCTCCGGGACAGGAGTCTCTGGGGCCAACGTCCTGACTTTC

clone_size: .
j_call: TRBJ2-3
d_call: .
v_call: TRBV6-5
cdr3_aa: CASSYSRGQYF
cdr3_nt: TGTGCCAGCAGTTACTCGAGGGGGCAGTATTTT

clone_size: .
j_call: TRBJ1-2
d_call: .
v_call: TRBV2
cdr3_aa: CASSAAGRTMGGYTF
cdr3_nt: TGTGCCAGCAGTGCGGCTGGAAGGACAATGGGTGGCTACACCTTC

clone_size: .
j_call: TRBJ2-1
d_call: .
v_call: TRBV5-8
cdr3_aa: CASSLYWGLSYNEQFF
cdr3_nt: TGTGCCAGCAGCTTGTATTGGGGTCTCTCCTACAATGAGCAGTTCTTC

clone_size: few
j_call: TRBJ2-1
d_call: .
v_call: TRBV5-6
cdr3_aa: CASSRAGIRRYNEQFF
cdr3_nt: TGTGCCAGCAGCCGAGCGGGTATCCGTCGGTACAATGAGCAGTTCTTC

clone_size: few
j_call: TRBJ2-1
d_call: TRBD2
v_call: TRBV7-9
cdr3_aa: CASSSGLRDEQFF
cdr3_nt: TGTGCCAGCAGCTCGGGACTACGGGATGAGCAGTTCTTC

clone_size: .
j_call: TRBJ2-5
d_call: .
v_call: TRBV5-4
cdr3_aa: CASSLDSPERETQYF
cdr3_nt: TGTGCCAGCAGCCTGGACAGCCCAGAAAGAGAGACCCAGTACTTC

clone_size: once
j_call: TRBJ2-3
d_call: .
v_call: TRBV5-1
cdr3_aa: CASSLTGSTDTQYF
cdr3_nt: TGCGCCAGCAGCTTAACAGGTAGCACAGATACGCAGTATTTT

clone_size: .
j_call: TRBJ2-5
d_call: TRBD2
v_call: TRBV5-5
cdr3_aa: CASSLTGGETQYF
cdr3_nt: TGTGCCAGCAGCTTGACGGGAGGGGAGACCCAGTACTTC

clone_size: .
j_call: TRBJ1-6
d_call: TRBD1
v_call: TRBV6-5
cdr3_aa: CASSLTGDSPLHF
cdr3_nt: TGTGCCAGCAGTCTAACAGGGGATTCACCCCTCCACTTT

clone_size: .
j_call: TRBJ2-5
d_call: TRBD2
v_call: TRBV9
cdr3_aa: CASSVTLAGDETQYF
cdr3_nt: TGTGCCAGCAGCGTAACTCTAGCGGGAGATGAGACCCAGTACTTC

clone_size: .
j_call: TRBJ2-2
d_call: .
v_call: TRBV7-2
cdr3_aa: CASSSGQLEINTGELFF
cdr3_nt: TGTGCCAGCAGCTCCGGACAGCTGGAGATAAACACCGGGGAGCTGTTTTTT

clone_size: .
j_call: TRBJ2-3
d_call: .
v_call: TRBV2
cdr3_aa: CASSPEARTDTQYF
cdr3_nt: TGTGCCAGCAGTCCGGAGGCCCGCACAGATACGCAGTATTTT

clone_size: few
j_call: TRBJ1-2
d_call: .
v_call: TRBV27
cdr3_aa: CASSPTSGGGYTF
cdr3_nt: TGTGCCAGCAGTCCCACCTCCGGGGGGGGCTACACCTTC

clone_size: .
j_call: TRBJ2-3
d_call: .
v_call: TRBV6-1
cdr3_aa: CASSGEGVYTDTQYF
cdr3_nt: TGTGCCAGCAGTGGAGAGGGGGTATACACAGATACGCAGTATTTT